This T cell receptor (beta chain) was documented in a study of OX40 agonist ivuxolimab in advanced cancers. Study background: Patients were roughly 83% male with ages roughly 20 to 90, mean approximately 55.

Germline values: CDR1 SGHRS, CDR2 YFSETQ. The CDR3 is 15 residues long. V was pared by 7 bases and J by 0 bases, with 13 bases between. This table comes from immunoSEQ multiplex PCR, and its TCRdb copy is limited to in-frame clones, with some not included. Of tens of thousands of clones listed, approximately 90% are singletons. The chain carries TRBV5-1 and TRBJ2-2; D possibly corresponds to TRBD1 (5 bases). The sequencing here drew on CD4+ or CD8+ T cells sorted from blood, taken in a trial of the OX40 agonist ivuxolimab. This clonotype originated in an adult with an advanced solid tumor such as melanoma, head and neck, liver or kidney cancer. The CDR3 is CASSTQGTNTGELFF. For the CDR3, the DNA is TGCGCCAGCTCCACTCAGGGAACGAACACCGGGGAGCTGTTTTTT.